This is a list of T cell receptor beta chains from one sample in a study of T-cell reconstitution after alpha-beta-depleted transplantation in children. TCRdb re-analysed the PCR reads in MiXCR, keeping a single row per CDR3 protein. The table has roughly 16,000 distinct CDR3 sequences, around an eighth seen once. The sample consisted of PBMCs, mostly from graft donor cells, taken 180 days after TCRalphabeta/CD19-depleted stem cell transplant. These receptors came from a boy under two years old who had a stem cell transplant for Wiskott-Aldrich syndrome, so the T cells may come from the graft donor. Each CDR3 is given with its conserved first and last residue. D genes are given only for firm matches. Size values are once, few and many counts, or a class for expanded clones, and some rows have none.

>TRBJ2-7|TRBV20-1|-|TRBD2
CSAFRTSANSYEQYF
TGCAGTGCATTCAGGACTAGCGCCAACTCCTACGAGCAGTACTTC
>TRBJ2-5|TRBV5-4|many|-
CASSLGVGLARETQYF
TGTGCCAGCAGCTTGGGAGTGGGGCTAGCGCGGGAGACCCAGTACTTC
>TRBJ1-5|TRBV7-9|-|-
CASSPGQPYSNQPQHF
TGTGCCAGCAGTCCTGGACAGCCTTATAGCAATCAGCCCCAGCATTTT
>TRBJ2-6|TRBV28|many|-
CASSLRSGANVLTF
TGTGCCAGCAGTTTACGATCTGGGGCCAACGTCCTGACTTTC
>TRBJ2-6|TRBV20-1|-|TRBD2
CSATPWEGLPSSGANVLTF
TGCAGTGCTACCCCTTGGGAGGGGCTACCGAGCTCTGGGGCCAACGTCCTGACTTTC
>TRBJ2-1|TRBV3-1|few|-
CASSQDHPSSTGNNEQFF
TGTGCCAGCAGCCAAGATCATCCATCCTCAACAGGGAACAATGAGCAGTTCTTC
>TRBJ1-1|TRBV15|many|-
CATSRGGSGTEAFF
TGTGCCACCAGCAGAGGGGGCTCGGGCACTGAAGCTTTCTTT
>TRBJ2-5|TRBV7-9|few|TRBD1
CASSLGAGGSRETQYF
TGTGCCAGCAGCTTAGGTGCAGGGGGCTCGCGAGAGACCCAGTACTTC
>TRBJ2-1|TRBV20-1|many|-
CSARGQLQFF
TGCAGTGCTCGGGGCCAGCTGCAGTTCTTC
>TRBJ1-5|TRBV12-3/TRBV12-4|many|-
CASSLTGSENQPQHF
TGTGCCAGCAGTTTAACGGGGAGCGAAAATCAGCCCCAGCATTTT
>TRBJ1-1|TRBV30|-|-
CAASGTPGTEAFF
TGTGCCGCAAGTGGCACCCCGGGGACTGAAGCTTTCTTT
>TRBJ2-7|TRBV25-1|medium-sized|-
CASSDLTPKQYF
TGTGCCAGCAGTGACCTAACCCCTAAGCAGTACTTC
>TRBJ2-5|TRBV20-1|-|TRBD1
CSAGQGVETQYF
TGCAGTGCCGGACAGGGAGTAGAGACCCAGTACTTC
>TRBJ2-5|TRBV25-1|-|-
CASSESGRGAGTQYF
TGTGCCAGCAGTGAATCTGGAAGGGGCGCGGGGACCCAGTACTTC
>TRBJ2-1|TRBV12-3/TRBV12-4|few|TRBD2
CASISSGRKYNEQFF
TGTGCCAGCATTTCTAGCGGGAGGAAATACAATGAGCAGTTCTTC
>TRBJ2-3|TRBV27|-|-
CASSFPGADTQYF
TGTGCCAGCAGTTTCCCGGGGGCAGATACGCAGTATTTT
>TRBJ2-3|TRBV20-1|few|TRBD2
CSASWSRGGGDTQYF
TGCAGTGCTAGTTGGAGTCGGGGGGGCGGCGATACGCAGTATTTT
>TRBJ1-5|TRBV20-1|few|TRBD1
CSARESRGLHYQPQHF
TGCAGTGCTAGAGAGAGCAGGGGGCTCCACTATCAGCCCCAGCATTTT
>TRBJ2-3|TRBV4-2|few|TRBD2
CASSPTPGLAGAPDTQYF
TGTGCCAGCAGCCCAACCCCCGGACTAGCGGGAGCGCCAGATACGCAGTATTTT
>TRBJ1-5|TRBV19|few|TRBD1
CASSMGTGRFNQPQHF
TGTGCCAGTAGTATGGGGACAGGGAGATTCAATCAGCCCCAGCATTTT
>TRBJ1-5|TRBV28|medium-sized|-
CASSLSGRRNQPQHF
TGTGCCAGCAGTTTATCAGGCAGGCGCAATCAGCCCCAGCATTTT
>TRBJ1-5|TRBV12-3/TRBV12-4|many|TRBD1
CASSLGQISNQPQHF
TGTGCCAGCAGCCTGGGACAGATTAGCAATCAGCCCCAGCATTTT
>TRBJ2-2|TRBV18|many|TRBD1
CASSSQGEWLFF
TGTGCCAGCTCGTCCCAGGGGGAGTGGCTGTTTTTT
>TRBJ2-3|TRBV5-5|many|-
CASSAGSRTDTQYF
TGTGCCAGCAGCGCCGGGTCCCGCACAGATACGCAGTATTTT
>TRBJ2-3|TRBV4-2|few|-
CASSQDALLTDTQYF
TGTGCCAGCAGCCAAGATGCACTCCTCACAGATACGCAGTATTTT
>TRBJ2-2|TRBV28|-|-
CSSSLGGANTGELFF
TGTTCCAGCAGTTTAGGGGGGGCGAACACCGGGGAGCTGTTTTTT
>TRBJ2-6|TRBV27|many|-
CASSLFVRGAGANVLTF
TGTGCCAGCAGTTTATTCGTTAGGGGCGCTGGGGCCAACGTCCTGACTTTC
>TRBJ2-7|TRBV28|many|-
CASSGNYEQYF
TGTGCCAGCAGTGGCAACTACGAGCAGTACTTC
>TRBJ2-7|TRBV20-1|many|-
CSALGLSSSYEQYF
TGCAGTGCCTTGGGACTCTCTTCCTCCTACGAGCAGTACTTC
>TRBJ1-5|TRBV7-9|many|-
CASSLALGGDNQPQHF
TGTGCCAGCAGCTTAGCCTTGGGGGGGGACAATCAGCCCCAGCATTTT
>TRBJ2-1|TRBV6-1|-|TRBD1
CASTAQPLGTGGNEQFF
TGTGCCAGCACCGCCCAACCCCTCGGGACAGGGGGCAATGAGCAGTTCTTC
>TRBJ1-1|TRBV25-1|few|-
CASSQERIRFLNTEAFF
TGTGCCAGCTCCCAGGAGAGGATACGATTCTTGAACACTGAAGCTTTCTTT
>TRBJ2-3|TRBV7-9|medium-sized|-
CATKSAGALDTQYF
TGTGCCACAAAATCGGCCGGGGCCTTAGATACGCAGTATTTT
>TRBJ1-2|TRBV2|many|-
CASIRASVILGGYTF
TGTGCCAGCATACGGGCCAGCGTTATCTTAGGCGGCTACACCTTC
>TRBJ1-5|TRBV20-1|few|-
CSARAQGHRPLYSNQPQHF
TGCAGTGCTAGAGCGCAGGGACACCGGCCCTTGTATAGCAATCAGCCCCAGCATTTT
>TRBJ2-7|TRBV6-1|-|TRBD1
CASSKTGQGYEQYF
TGTGCCAGCAGTAAGACGGGACAGGGCTACGAGCAGTACTTC
>TRBJ2-7|TRBV30|few|-
CAWSAGPLRYEQYF
TGTGCCTGGAGTGCGGGACCCCTTAGGTACGAGCAGTACTTC
>TRBJ1-1|TRBV29-1|few|-
CSAMGAQPRTRNTEAFF
TGCAGCGCCATGGGCGCCCAGCCCAGGACCAGGAACACTGAAGCTTTCTTT
>TRBJ2-1|TRBV20-1|many|TRBD2
CSARVLAGANEQFF
TGCAGTGCTAGAGTCCTAGCGGGAGCAAATGAGCAGTTCTTC
>TRBJ2-5|TRBV28|-|-
CASSLLASAGEETQYF
TGTGCCAGCAGTTTATTAGCTAGCGCAGGCGAAGAGACCCAGTACTTC
>TRBJ1-1|TRBV27|few|-
CASSPGGIENTEAFF
TGTGCCAGCAGCCCCGGGGGAATCGAGAACACTGAAGCTTTCTTT
>TRBJ2-3|TRBV20-1|few|-
CSARDLPRAGDTQYF
TGCAGTGCTAGAGATCTACCCAGGGCGGGGGATACGCAGTATTTT
>TRBJ2-3|TRBV5-1|-|TRBD2
CASSQGLAGDTDTQYF
TGCGCCAGCAGCCAGGGACTAGCGGGGGACACAGATACGCAGTATTTT
>TRBJ2-7|TRBV28|-|TRBD2
CASSRGTSGRTRHEQYF
TGTGCCAGCAGCCGAGGGACTAGCGGGAGGACTCGCCACGAGCAGTACTTC
>TRBJ2-5|TRBV7-9|-|TRBD2
CASSSGTSGVETQYF
TGTGCCAGCAGCTCCGGGACTAGCGGGGTTGAGACCCAGTACTTC
>TRBJ1-2|TRBV7-9|few|-
CASSFSGLGPGYTF
TGTGCCAGCAGCTTTTCGGGCCTGGGACCTGGCTACACCTTC